These T cell receptor beta chains were read from a single sample in a study of T cell changes during pregnancy in multiple sclerosis. This table comes from immunoSEQ multiplex PCR, and its TCRdb copy is limited to in-frame clones, with some not included. The sample has about 98,000 clones; 92% are singletons. The sample consisted of peripheral blood, taken after pregnancy. The receptors come from a female donor in good health, enrolled as a control in a pregnancy study. The CDR3 runs from the conserved cysteine through the conserved F or W. The order of the fields is CDR3 length, V gene, clone size, J gene, D gene, CDR3 DNA, CDR3 protein. The D gene is left open where the match is weak. The listing skips clone size in some rows; elsewhere it reads once, few, many or a size class.

13	TRBV10-2	NA	TRBJ2-1	TRBD1	TGCGCCAGCAGCAGGGGGCTGAACAATGAGCAGTTCTTC	CASSRGLNNEQFF
13	TRBV19	few	TRBJ2-7	NA	TGTGCCAGTAGTATAGGCCGAGCCTACGAGCAGTACTTC	CASSIGRAYEQYF
14	TRBV5-1	NA	TRBJ1-1	NA	TGCGCCAGCAGCTTGTGGGGGGAGGTGGGTGAAGCTTTCTTT	CASSLWGEVGEAFF
13	TRBV29-1	NA	TRBJ2-3	NA	TGCAGCGTTCATCGGACAGCGGCAGATACGCAGTATTTT	CSVHRTAADTQYF
15	TRBV30	NA	TRBJ1-1	NA	TGTGCCTGGAGTCAAAACAGGGTTAGGAGCACTGAAGCTTTCTTT	CAWSQNRVRSTEAFF
18	TRBV9	few	TRBJ1-1	NA	TGTGCCAGCAGCGCCAGTGGACAGATAGATTTATCGAACACTGAAGCTTTCTTT	CASSASGQIDLSNTEAFF
14	TRBV12-5	NA	TRBJ1-2	NA	TGTGCTAGTGGTTTGGGCAGTCCTAACTATGGCTACACCTTC	CASGLGSPNYGYTF
12	TRBV11-3	NA	TRBJ2-7	NA	TGTGCCAGCAGCTCGGGCTCCTACGAGCAGTACTTC	CASSSGSYEQYF
15	TRBV7-2	NA	TRBJ2-3	TRBD2	TGTGCCAGCAGCTTACAAGCGGGGTTCACAGATACGCAGTATTTT	CASSLQAGFTDTQYF
13	TRBV6-4	NA	TRBJ2-1	NA	TGTGCCAGCAGCCCAAACGGTCACAATGAGCAGTTCTTC	CASSPNGHNEQFF
15	TRBV28	NA	TRBJ1-4	TRBD1	TGTGCCAGCAGCGCCCCCAGGGGGCAGAATGAAAAACTGTTTTTT	CASSAPRGQNEKLFF
13	TRBV7-9	NA	TRBJ1-2	NA	TGTGCCAGCAGCCTGGGAGGGGTGGTAGGCTACACCTTC	CASSLGGVVGYTF
14	TRBV7-9	NA	TRBJ1-3	NA	TGTGCCAGCAGCTCCCTCGGACAGGGAAACACCATATATTTT	CASSSLGQGNTIYF
14	TRBV7-9	NA	TRBJ1-2	NA	TGTGCCAGCAGCTTAGGGAGGGCTAACTATGGCTACACCTTC	CASSLGRANYGYTF
14	TRBV19	NA	TRBJ1-5	TRBD1	TGTGCCAGTAGGACGACAGGGGTTGGGGAGCCCCAGCATTTT	CASRTTGVGEPQHF
15	TRBV5-4	NA	TRBJ2-5	NA	TGTGCCAGCAGCTACGTCCCGGGATCAATGGAGACCCAGTACTTC	CASSYVPGSMETQYF
12	TRBV29-1	NA	TRBJ1-4	NA	TGCAGCGTCCGTTCGGGGTCGGGAAAACTGTTTTTT	CSVRSGSGKLFF
14	TRBV11-3	NA	TRBJ2-1	NA	TGTGCCAGCAGCTTAGACAGGACATACAATGAGCAGTTCTTC	CASSLDRTYNEQFF
14	TRBV19	NA	TRBJ2-7	NA	TGTGCCAGTACTCAACCTGGGCAGGCGAACGAGCAGTACTTC	CASTQPGQANEQYF
12	TRBV19	once	TRBJ2-7	NA	TGTGCCAGCCAGGGGGGTGTCTACGAGCAGTACTTC	CASQGGVYEQYF
14	TRBV10-3	NA	TRBJ2-2	TRBD1	TGTGCCATCTGGGAAACAGGGGGAACCGGGGAGCTGTTTTTT	CAIWETGGTGELFF
12	TRBV6-5	once	TRBJ1-1	NA	TGTGCCAGCACATCAGGTTACACTGAAGCTTTCTTT	CASTSGYTEAFF
15	TRBV10-1	NA	TRBJ2-2	NA	TGCGCCAGCAGTGAGGGCCAGGGGGGCGCCGGGGAGCTGTTTTTT	CASSEGQGGAGELFF
16	TRBV11-1	NA	TRBJ2-7	TRBD2	TGTGCCAGCAGCTTACCCCGCACGGGAGGCTCCTACGAGCAGTACTTC	CASSLPRTGGSYEQYF